This TCR beta chain was recorded in a study of shared clonotypes between healthy human individuals. Sequencing used immunoSEQ multiplex PCR; TCRdb keeps in-frame clones, though not all of them. The sample contains some 2,400,000 clones, roughly 95% of which appear only once. The V end lost 3 bases, the J end lost 7 bases, and 10 bases lay between the germline ends. The CDR3 has 13 amino acids. CDR1 is WSHSY and CDR2 is SAAADI in the germline V gene. Sequencing used naive CD4+ T cells sorted from blood. Subset indicated: CD45RA+ positively selected. This TCR derives from a man younger than 35 in good health. The rearrangement links TRBV10-2 to TRBJ1-5; D uncertain. CDR3: CASSEQNSQPQHF. In nucleotides, the CDR3 is TGCGCCAGCAGTGAACAGAACTCGCAGCCCCAGCATTTT.